In its sample, the clone carrying this TCR beta chain was seen a few times. Antigen: not known. Germline CDR1 reads KGHDR; CDR2 reads SFDVKD. The CDR3 is 19 amino acids. The V gene end was trimmed by 3 bases and the J gene end by 3 bases; junction bases not matched to a gene: 15. The source of the sample is a study of T cells in tumors after PD-1 blockade. Study-wide context: Patients had no prior checkpoint blockade, systemic immunosuppressants, or anti-cancer therapy within 4 weeks.

TCRdb's table, derived via immunoSEQ multiplex PCR, lists solely in-frame clones and lacks some. The sample has 35,000 or so clones, about 77% seen once; the top ten hold around 40%. Whole-study results and caveats: Some novel exhausted tumor clones appeared in pre-treatment blood, suggesting peripheral recruitment.

Input was about 616 ng to 6,500 ng of genomic DNA from tumor or blood. The genes are TRBV24-1 and TRBJ1-2; 10 positions match TRBD1. The source of this sequence is a human donor with basal cell carcinoma. Material: PBMCs, obtained before anti-PD-1 treatment. CDR3 sequence (DNA): TGTGCCACCAGTGATCCTACCCTAGCGACAGGGGGCTTGGACTATGGCTACACCTTC. Translation gives CATSDPTLATGGLDYGYTF.